Listed here are 19 T cell receptor beta chains from one sample, sequenced in a study of cytomegalovirus exposure and HLA in healthy donors. The PCR was carried out with 60 Vbeta primers and 13 Jbeta primers. Generated by immunoSEQ multiplex PCR, the TCRdb table keeps only in-frame clones and is missing some. The profile covers about 99,000 clones, with 79% appearing a single time and approximately 3.4% taken by the ten largest. The specimen sequenced was PBMCs. Source of these receptors: a male donor in good health and CMV-seropositive.

CDR3: CASKAVNTEAFF. The CDR3 DNA is TGTGCCTCCAAAGCCGTGAACACTGAAGCTTTCTTT. The chain couples TRBV2 to TRBJ1-1; D uncertain. V lost 11 bases, J lost 0 bases, and 10 bases lay in between. The CDR3 is 12 amino acids. CDR1 is SNHLY, CDR2 FYNNEI, per germline.

The V and J genes are TRBV7-2 and TRBJ1-2; D call uncertain. CDR1 is SGHTA, CDR2 FQGNSA, per germline. The length of the CDR3 is 13 residues. Trimming pared 2 bases from V and 7 bases from J, leaving 11 bases between. The CDR3, as DNA: TGTGCCAGCAGCTTACCCCCGGTATCTGGCTACACCTTC. It translates to CASSLPPVSGYTF.

This clone was seen just once. The genes are TRBV11-3 and TRBJ2-7; D possibly corresponds to TRBD1 (6 bases). Germline V lookup: CDR1 SGHNT, CDR2 YENEEA. V lost 5 bases and J lost 3, with 14 bases in between. This CDR3 has 14 residues. CDR3 DNA sequence: TGTGCCAGCAGCCCCAGACAGGCTTACTACGAGCAGTACTTC. This translates into CASSPRQAYYEQYF.

The rearrangement uses TRBV2 and TRBJ1-5; no reliable D call. This CDR3 comprises 14 residues. V was trimmed by 7 bases and J by 0 bases, leaving 10 bases between them. Germline CDR1 and CDR2: SNHLY and FYNNEI. In DNA, the CDR3 is TGTGCCAGCAAGTCAGAATCTAGCAATCAGCCCCAGCATTTT. Encoded protein: CASKSESSNQPQHF. The whole variable domain, filled in from reference TRBV2 and TRBJ1-5, reads EPEVTQTPSHQVTQMGQEVILRCVPISNHLYFYWYRQILGQKVEFLVSFYNNEISEKSEIFDDQFSVERPDGSNFTLKIRSTKLEDSAMYFCASKSESSNQPQHFGDGTRLSIL.

The chain has TRBV7-2 and TRBJ1-1; 8 bases are a match to TRBD1. The CDR3 sequence is 13 residues long. V trimming: 5 bases; J trimming: 5 bases; junction bases outside the gene matches: 4. Germline V lookup: CDR1 SGHTA, CDR2 FQGNSA. Here the CDR3 DNA reads TGTGCCAGCAGCGTGACAGGGGTGACTGAAGCTTTCTTT. Residues: CASSVTGVTEAFF.

The chain employs TRBV4-1 and TRBJ1-5, with 9 bases matching TRBD1. This CDR3 has 16 residues. V gave up 2 bases and J gave up 3 bases; unmatched junction bases: 5. Germline-derived CDR1 and CDR2 are MGHRA and YSYEKL. CDR3 nucleotides: TGCGCCAGCAGCCAACTAGGACAGGGGATCAATCAGCCCCAGCATTTT. It yields the protein CASSQLGQGINQPQHF.

V usage is TRBV4-2 and J usage is TRBJ1-5; D may be TRBD1 (5 bases). Deletions cut 0 bases from V and 4 bases from J, with 16 bases between. Germline-derived CDR1 and CDR2 are LGHNA and YNFKEQ. The CDR3 runs to 17 residues. CDR3 nucleotides: TGTGCCAGCAGCCAAGAGGATACAGGCGCCCCTAATCAGCCCCAGCATTTT. It specifies CASSQEDTGAPNQPQHF.

This clone has just one count. The chain carries TRBV25-1 and TRBJ2-3, with 8 bases lining up with TRBD2. Germline-derived CDR1 and CDR2 are MGHDK and SYGVNS. J lost 1 base, V lost 4 bases, and 7 bases had no gene match. CDR3 length equals 16 residues. As DNA, the CDR3 is TGTGCCAGCAGTGGGACTAGCATTCTAGGCACAGATACGCAGTATTTT. Its protein product is CASSGTSILGTDTQYF.

The chain carries TRBV27 and TRBJ1-4; weak D call: TRBD1 (6 bases). The CDR3 totals 15 residues. V lost 4 bases to trimming and J lost 2 bases, with 11 bases between them. Germline V gene sequence: CDR1 MNHEY, CDR2 SMNVEV (reference sequence). CDR3 DNA: TGTGCCAGCAGTTCAACAGGGATCACTAATGAAAAACTGTTTTTT. Its protein is CASSSTGITNEKLFF.

The CDR3 sequence is CSVPRDSQGARGYTF. CDR3 coding DNA: TGCAGCGTTCCCAGAGATTCCCAGGGGGCGCGGGGCTACACCTTC. This chain uses TRBV29-1 with TRBJ1-2; 8 nucleotides agree with TRBD1. After removal of 5 bases from V and 8 bases from J, the junction contained 16 bases not matched to a gene. CDR1 is SQVTM and CDR2 is ANQGSEA in the germline V gene. The CDR3 has 15 residues.

The CDR3 DNA follows: TGTGCCAGCAGCCAAGGGGTGAAGGACAGGGAAAAACTGTTTTTT. Amino acid sequence: CASSQGVKDREKLFF. The chain recombines TRBV4-2 with TRBJ1-4; 7 bases agree with TRBD1. The CDR3 has 15 residues. V was clipped by 1 base and J by 8 bases; unmatched bases: 7. Looked up from germline, CDR1 is LGHNA and CDR2 is YNFKEQ.

This rearrangement joins TRBV9 to TRBJ2-2, with 8 positions matching TRBD2. The CDR3 covers 15 residues. CDR1 SGDLS and CDR2 YYNGEE come from the germline V gene. V lost 3 bases and J lost 4; bases outside the gene matches: 5. The DNA of the CDR3 is TGTGCCAGCAGCGGGCGGGGGGCCAGCACCGGGGAGCTGTTTTTT. Translating it yields CASSGRGASTGELFF.

This clone has a handful of counts. V usage is TRBV5-1 and J usage is TRBJ1-1; D is uncertain. There are 15 residues in the CDR3. The V end was cut by 5 bases, the J end by 1 base, with 15 bases between. In germline, CDR1 is SGHRS, CDR2 YFSETQ. The CDR3 here is CASRAALSGNTEAFF. The CDR3 region has the DNA TGCGCCAGCAGGGCGGCACTCTCCGGGAACACTGAAGCTTTCTTT.

The V call is TRBV19, the J call TRBJ1-1, with TRBD1 matching 11 bases. V lost 8 bases to trimming and J lost 4 bases; unmatched junction nucleotides: 6. CDR3 length: 14 residues. Germline V gene sequence: CDR1 LNHDA, CDR2 SQIVND (reference sequence). This CDR3 is CASFGQGAGTEAFF. CDR3 DNA sequence: TGTGCCAGTTTTGGACAGGGGGCAGGCACTGAAGCTTTCTTT.

The chain is built from TRBV18 and TRBJ1-2, with 8 nucleotides matching TRBD1. The V and J ends lost 3 bases and 2 bases, in that order; junction bases with no gene match: 11. The CDR3 contains 17 residues. Germline-derived CDR1 and CDR2 are KGHSH and LQKENI. CDR3: CASSPAGGQGLNYGYTF. As DNA, the CDR3 is TGTGCCAGCTCACCTGCCGGCGGACAGGGCCTCAACTATGGCTACACCTTC.

The chain joins TRBV2 to TRBJ2-7; tentative D call: TRBD1 (6 bases). This CDR3 has 12 residues. The V gene's germline CDR1 is SNHLY and CDR2 FYNNEI. Trimming removed 7 bases at V and 1 base at J, with 8 bases between. The CDR3 nucleotides read TGTGCCAGCAAGGGGGATTCCTACGAGCAGTACTTC. Its protein product is CASKGDSYEQYF.

This chain links TRBV7-9 with TRBJ1-2; D ambiguous. Trimming pared 0 bases from V and 3 bases from J, leaving 17 bases between. This CDR3 region has 17 residues. Germline V gives CDR1 SEHNR, CDR2 FQNEAQ (reference sequence). This CDR3 is CASSLAGSLPRHYGYTF. As DNA, the CDR3 is TGTGCCAGCAGCTTAGCGGGCAGCCTGCCTCGCCACTATGGCTACACCTTC.

The chain recombines TRBV10-3 with TRBJ1-5; TRBD1 might be the D (5 bases). V was trimmed by 6 bases and J by 2 bases, leaving 11 bases between them. Germline V gene lookup returns CDR1 ENHRY and CDR2 SYGVKD. The CDR3 contains 14 residues. DNA of the CDR3: TGTGCCATCAGGGCCGGGGGAGGCAATCAGCCCCAGCATTTT. Translated, it gives CAIRAGGGNQPQHF.

This clone was detected only a few times. J is TRBJ2-7 and V is TRBV4-1, with 8 positions matching TRBD1. The CDR3 covers 15 residues. The V segment lost 6 bases and the J segment 3 bases; nucleotides outside the gene matches: 10. Germline-derived CDR1 and CDR2 are MGHRA and YSYEKL. CDR3 sequence (DNA): TGCGCCAGCAGTAGGGTAACCGGGACAGGCTACGAGCAGTACTTC. Protein product: CASSRVTGTGYEQYF.